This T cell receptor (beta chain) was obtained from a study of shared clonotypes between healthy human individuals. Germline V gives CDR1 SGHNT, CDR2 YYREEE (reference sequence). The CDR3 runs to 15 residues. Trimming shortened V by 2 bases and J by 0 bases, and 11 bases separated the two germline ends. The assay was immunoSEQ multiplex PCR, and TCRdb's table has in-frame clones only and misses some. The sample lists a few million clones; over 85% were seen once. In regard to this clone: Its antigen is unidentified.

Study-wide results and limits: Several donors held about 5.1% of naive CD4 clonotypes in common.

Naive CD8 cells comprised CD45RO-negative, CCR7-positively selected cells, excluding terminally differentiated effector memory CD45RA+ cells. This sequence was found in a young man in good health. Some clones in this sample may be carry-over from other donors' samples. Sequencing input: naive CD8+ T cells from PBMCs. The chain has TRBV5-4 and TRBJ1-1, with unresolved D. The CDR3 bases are TGTGCCAGCAGCTTACCACACGGCTTGAACACTGAAGCTTTCTTT. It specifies CASSLPHGLNTEAFF.